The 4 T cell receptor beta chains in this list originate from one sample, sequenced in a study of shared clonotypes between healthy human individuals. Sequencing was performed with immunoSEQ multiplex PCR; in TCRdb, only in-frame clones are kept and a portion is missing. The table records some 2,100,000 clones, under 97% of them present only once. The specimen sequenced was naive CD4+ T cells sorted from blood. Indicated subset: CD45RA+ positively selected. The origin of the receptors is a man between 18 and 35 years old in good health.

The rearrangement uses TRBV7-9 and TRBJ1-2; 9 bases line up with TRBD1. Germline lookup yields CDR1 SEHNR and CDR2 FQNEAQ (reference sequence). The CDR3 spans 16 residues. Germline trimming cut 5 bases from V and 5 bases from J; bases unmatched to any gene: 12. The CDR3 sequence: CASSQRQGVFPYGYTF. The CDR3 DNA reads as TGTGCCAGCAGCCAAAGACAGGGGGTGTTCCCTTATGGCTACACCTTC.

The CDR3: CASSAHPGNTEAFF. CDR3 DNA: TGTGCCAGTAGTGCACACCCAGGGAACACTGAAGCTTTCTTT. The chain joins TRBV19 to TRBJ1-1, with D unresolved. The length of the CDR3 is 14 residues. CDR1 is LNHDA, CDR2 SQIVND, per germline (reference sequence). Trimming shortened V by 5 bases and J by 1 base, and 11 bases separated the two germline ends.

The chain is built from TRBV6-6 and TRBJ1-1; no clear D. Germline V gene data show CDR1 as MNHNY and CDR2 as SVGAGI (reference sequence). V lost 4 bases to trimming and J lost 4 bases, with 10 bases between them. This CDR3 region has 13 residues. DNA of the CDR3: TGTGCCAGCAGTTGGCAGGAGGGCACTGAAGCTTTCTTT. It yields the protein CASSWQEGTEAFF.

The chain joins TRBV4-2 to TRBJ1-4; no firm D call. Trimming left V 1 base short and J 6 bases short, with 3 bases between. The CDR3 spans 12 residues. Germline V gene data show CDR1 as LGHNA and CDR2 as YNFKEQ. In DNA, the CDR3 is TGTGCCAGCAGCCAAGGTTATGAAAAACTGTTTTTT. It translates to CASSQGYEKLFF.